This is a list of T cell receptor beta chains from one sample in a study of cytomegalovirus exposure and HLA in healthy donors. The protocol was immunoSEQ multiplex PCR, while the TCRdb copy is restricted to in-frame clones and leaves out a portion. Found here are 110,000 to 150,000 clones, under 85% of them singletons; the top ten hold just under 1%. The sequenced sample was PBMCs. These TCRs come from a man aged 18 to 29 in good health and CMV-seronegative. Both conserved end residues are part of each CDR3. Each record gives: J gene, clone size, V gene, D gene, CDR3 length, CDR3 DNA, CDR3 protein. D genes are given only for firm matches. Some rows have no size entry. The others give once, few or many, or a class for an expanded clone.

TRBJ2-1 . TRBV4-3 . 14 TGCGCCAGCAGCCAGGGCGGGACAGACAATGAGCAGTTCTTC CASSQGGTDNEQFF
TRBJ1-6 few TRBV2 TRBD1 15 TGTGCCAGCAAGGGGACAGGCTCCTATAATTCACCCCTCCACTTT CASKGTGSYNSPLHF
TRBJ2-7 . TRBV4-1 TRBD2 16 TGCGCCAGCAGCCCCCAGCCCGACAGCGGGATCTCCGAGCAGTACTTC CASSPQPDSGISEQYF
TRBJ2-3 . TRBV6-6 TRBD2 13 TGTGCCAGCGCGGGGGGAGGCACAGATACGCAGTATTTT CASAGGGTDTQYF
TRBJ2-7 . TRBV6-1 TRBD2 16 TGTGCCAGCAGTGCAAGAGGGGTTAGCGGGACCTACGAGCAGTACTTC CASSARGVSGTYEQYF
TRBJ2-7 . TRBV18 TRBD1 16 TGTGCCAGCTCTCACCTACCGGGACAGGGGGCGCCTGAGCAGTACTTC CASSHLPGQGAPEQYF
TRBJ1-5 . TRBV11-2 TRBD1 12 TGTGCCAGCAGCCTCGGCAGGGGGGCCCAGCATTTT CASSLGRGAQHF
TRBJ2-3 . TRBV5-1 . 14 TGCGCCAGCACCCAAGACAGGATCCCAGATACGCAGTATTTT CASTQDRIPDTQYF
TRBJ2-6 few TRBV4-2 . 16 TGTGCCAGCAGTCAACAGGGCGGCTCTGGGGCCAACGTCCTGACTTTC CASSQQGGSGANVLTF
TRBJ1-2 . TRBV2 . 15 TGTGCCAGCAGCGCGGTGGCAGGGCACCCGTATGGCTACACCTTC CASSAVAGHPYGYTF
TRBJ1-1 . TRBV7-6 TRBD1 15 TGTGCCAGCAGCGATACCGGGACAGGGAGCACTGAAGCTTTCTTT CASSDTGTGSTEAFF
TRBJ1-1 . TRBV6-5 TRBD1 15 TGTGCCAGCAGTTACTCCGACAGGGGAAACACTGAAGCTTTCTTT CASSYSDRGNTEAFF
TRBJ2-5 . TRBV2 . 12 TGTGCCGGGGGCGGGTACCAAGAGACCCAGTACTTC CAGGGYQETQYF
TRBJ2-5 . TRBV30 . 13 TGTGCCTGGAGTGGGCTCGGGGGAGAGACCCAGTACTTC CAWSGLGGETQYF
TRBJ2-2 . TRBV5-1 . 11 TGCGCCAGCACCCTGTCCGGGGAGCTGTTTTTT CASTLSGELFF
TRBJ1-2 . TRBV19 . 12 TGTGCCAGTAGTACCCCGGGGTTCGGCTACACCTTC CASSTPGFGYTF
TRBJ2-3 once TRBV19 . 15 TGTGCCAGTAGTGAGGACACCAGGGCCACAGATACGCAGTATTTT CASSEDTRATDTQYF
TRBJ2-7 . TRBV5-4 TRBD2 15 TGTGCCAGCAGCCGTTTCGGCGGGGGGGGCTACGAGCAGTACTTC CASSRFGGGGYEQYF
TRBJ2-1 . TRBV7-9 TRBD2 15 TGTGCCAGCAGCTTAGTCCCTAGCGGGTACAATGAGCAGTTCTTC CASSLVPSGYNEQFF
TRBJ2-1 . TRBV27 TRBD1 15 TGTGCCAGCAGTTCCCCAGGACAGGGGGTGGATGAGCAGTTCTTC CASSSPGQGVDEQFF
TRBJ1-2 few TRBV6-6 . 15 TGTGCCAGCATTACCGCGCTGACAGGCCCAGGAGGCTACACCTTC CASITALTGPGGYTF
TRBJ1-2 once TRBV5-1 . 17 TGCGCCAGCAGCACATGGTCCAGGGGCAGAAACAACTATGGCTACACCTTC CASSTWSRGRNNYGYTF
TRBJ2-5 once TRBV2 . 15 TGTGCCAGCACGTCCGGGACACCGGGCTCCCAGACCCAGTACTTC CASTSGTPGSQTQYF
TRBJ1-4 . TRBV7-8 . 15 TGTGCCAGCCAGGGCCGGGAGGCAACTAATGAAAAACTGTTTTTT CASQGREATNEKLFF
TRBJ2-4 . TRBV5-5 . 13 TGTGCCAGCAGCTCCGAAGCTCCTACCATTCAGTACTTC CASSSEAPTIQYF
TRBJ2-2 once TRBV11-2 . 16 TGTGCCAGCAGCTGGGACGTCGGGGAGGACACCGGGGAGCTGTTTTTT CASSWDVGEDTGELFF
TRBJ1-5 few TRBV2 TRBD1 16 TGTGCCAGCAGTGAGAGGGGGGGACAGGGCAATCAGCCCCAGCATTTT CASSERGGQGNQPQHF
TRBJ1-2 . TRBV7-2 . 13 TGTGCCAGCGGCCTCGGGACAACTAGTGGCTACACCTTC CASGLGTTSGYTF
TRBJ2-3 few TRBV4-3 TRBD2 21 TGCGCCAGCAGCCAAGATTTCGGGGGGAATCTCGGTAAATATAGCACAGATACGCAGTATTTT CASSQDFGGNLGKYSTDTQYF
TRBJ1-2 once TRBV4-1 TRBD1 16 TGCGCCAGCAGCCAAGATCGGGACAGCGCCAACTATGGCTACACCTTC CASSQDRDSANYGYTF
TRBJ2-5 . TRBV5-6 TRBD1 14 TGTGCCAGCAGCTTCTTCGACAGGGATGTGACCCAGTACTTC CASSFFDRDVTQYF
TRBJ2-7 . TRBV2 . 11 TGTGCCAGCACTAGGTTCTACGAGCAGTACTTC CASTRFYEQYF